This entry describes one T cell receptor beta chain. The antigen remains undetermined. Looked up from germline, CDR1 is MGHRA and CDR2 is YSYEKL. The V and J ends lost 0 bases and 2 bases respectively, with 10 bases between them. This CDR3 contains 15 residues. The table came from immunoSEQ multiplex PCR; TCRdb's copy has only in-frame clones and leaves some out. The table includes roughly 180,000 clones, about four fifths detected once. The data are from a study of cytomegalovirus exposure and HLA in healthy donors. General study findings and limits: Cytomegalovirus status, reportedly, was diagnosed with high specificity and sensitivity by the classifier.

The TCR was taken from a man between 18 and 29 years old in good health and CMV-seropositive. V is TRBV4-1 and J is TRBJ1-1; possible D gene TRBD1, 6 bases. Sequencing was done on a sample of PBMCs. CDR3 nucleotide sequence: TGCGCCAGCAGCCAAGATCCAGGGGTTAACACTGAAGCTTTCTTT. This sequence encodes CASSQDPGVNTEAFF.